Reported below is one TCR beta chain. No cognate antigen has been identified for it. Per-nucleotide qualities are absent, and no much larger clonotype sits a single base away. The meaning of the sample's time point label: before anti-PD-1 therapy. For bulk TCRbeta sequencing, genomic DNA was extracted from tumor biopsies or peripheral blood, and input amounts ranged from about 550 ng to 6,004 ng. Every patient had histologically proven advanced or metastatic basal or squamous cell carcinoma and was a poor candidate for surgical resection. Of the approximately 12 patients in the basal cell carcinoma cohort, several underwent bulk tumor TCR sequencing. The immunoSEQ platform was used for deep TCRbeta sequencing. The original pipeline was this. For further analysis, only productive rearrangements were exported out of the immunoSEQ Analyzer. T cell phenotypes were assigned to bulk TCRbeta clonotypes by matching the clonotypes to single-cell RNA+TCR-seq clones with the same TCRbeta sequence. Clone enrichment in tumor was computed as tumor frequency divided by PBMC frequency from bulk TCR sequencing. GLIPH was used to group TCRs into specificity groups, clusters of distinct TCRs likely recognizing common antigens via shared CDR3 motifs. TCRdb obtained this table from immuneACCESS and retained in-frame rearrangements with V and J assigned. These tables miss some clones; where compared with another copy, unresolved V genes account for less than half of the shortfall, and the remainder is unexplained. V and J calls and clone size are copied from that table; D and trimming were computed from the DNA. In all, the sample holds about 48,000 clones, and 65% to 85% of those were seen once. The ten largest clones take up roughly 4% of the sample.

This specimen belongs to a study of T cells in tumors after PD-1 blockade (dated by TCRdb to between 2018 and 2021). At the level of the whole study: Patients with prior checkpoint blockade, systemic immunosuppressant use, or recent radiotherapy or other anti-cancer therapy within 4 weeks were excluded. On average, peripheral blood samples yielded 36,536 unique clonotypes and over 100,000 TCR templates (range roughly 24,679-290,000). RECIST version 1.1 was used to assess clinical response. Ongoing daily vismodegib 150 mg was also given to a subset of patients during anti-PD-1 treatment. To compare clonotypes in blood versus tumor, bulk TCR sequencing was run on approximately 11 peripheral blood samples drawn from four to six patients. Patients were treated with either pembrolizumab 200 mg every 3 weeks or cemiplimab 350 mg every 2 weeks. Using site-matched tumors from BCC or SCC patients sampled before and after anti-PD-1 therapy, the study carried out paired single-cell RNA and TCR sequencing. Overall study outcomes, separate from this receptor: Around 37% of tumor TCR clonotypes were detected in blood, and some novel exhausted tumor clones were observed in pre-treatment blood, which was taken as suggesting peripheral recruitment. Where the novel T cell clones came from was not determined, and possible sources could include lymphoid organs or rare unexpanded clones inside the tumor or in the tumor periphery.

V gives up 7 bases and J gives up 0 bases, and the segment between their germline ends measures 10 bases. The germline V gene encodes CDR1 MNHEY and CDR2 SVGAGI. The CDR3, from cysteine to phenylalanine, totals 14 residues. The sequence is cut down to CDR3 DNA, 42 bases in frame from base 1. The sample consisted of PBMCs, taken before anti-PD-1 treatment. This sequence was found in a human donor with basal cell carcinoma. The chain links TRBV6-5 with TRBJ1-3; the D gene is perhaps TRBD1, from 6 matching bases. The DNA is as follows: TGTGCCAGCATGACGGGGGCCTCTGGAAACACCATATATTTT. The translation is CASMTGASGNTIYF.